This TCR beta chain comes out of a study of T cell clonality in common variable immunodeficiency. Trimming removed 5 bases from V and 7 bases from J; junction bases left unmatched: 5. This CDR3 contains 13 residues. Germline CDR1 DFQATT, CDR2 SNEGSKA (reference sequence). About this clone itself: Its antigen is not known. The read ends 3 residues shy of where the CDR3 ends; the end is completed using the germline J gene.

Regarding the study as a whole: Links between repertoire features and CVID complications were heterogeneity-limited. Reportedly, TCR beta sequences from common variable immunodeficiency showed fewer deletions and N-nucleotide insertions. Shared TCRbeta clones were fewer between CVID subjects than controls.

Assay: immunoSEQ multiplex PCR; the TCRdb copy retains only in-frame clones and omits some. There are about 16,000 clones in the sample, none observed a single time. The rearrangement links TRBV20-1 to TRBJ1-6; 7 positions agree with TRBD1. This clonotype originated in a human donor with common variable immunodeficiency. The material sequenced was peripheral blood mononuclear cells. The CDR3: CSALGQQNSPLHF. The sequenced part of the CDR3 DNA is TGCAGTGCTTTGGGACAGCAAAATTCACCC.